What follows are 5 T cell receptor beta chains derived from one specimen sequenced in a study of blood T cell repertoires in COVID-19. Repertoires were generated with immunoSEQ multiplex PCR, while TCRdb's copy carries only in-frame clones and drops some. The sample has some 80,000 clones, around 81% seen once. The specimen was peripheral blood. Source of these receptors: a man older than 75 with acute or convalescent COVID-19.

The chain links TRBV2 to TRBJ2-7, with 9 positions matching TRBD1. Germline V lookup: CDR1 SNHLY, CDR2 FYNNEI. CDR3 length: 13 residues. This CDR3 is CAGTGGGSYEQYF. The CDR3 DNA reads as TGTGCGGGAACAGGGGGCGGCTCCTACGAGCAGTACTTC.

The chain is built from TRBV14 and TRBJ2-3, with a possible D match to TRBD2 (6 bases). Trimming pared 0 bases from V and 1 base from J, leaving 11 bases between. The CDR3 extends over 16 amino acids. Per the germline V gene, CDR1 is SGHDN and CDR2 is FVKESK. This CDR3 is CASSQDLGEGTDTQYF. The CDR3 bases are TGTGCCAGCAGCCAAGATCTGGGGGAGGGCACAGATACGCAGTATTTT. Variable domain in full (rest from reference TRBV14 and TRBJ2-3): EAGVTQFPSHSVIEKGQTVTLRCDPISGHDNLYWYRRVMGKEIKFLLHFVKESKQDESGMPNNRFLAERTGGTYSTLKVQPAELEDSGVYFCASSQDLGEGTDTQYFGPGTRLTVL.

CDR3 sequence (DNA): TGTGCCAGCAGTGACCGGCAGGGCCTTCCCCTCCACTTT. Translated: CASSDRQGLPLHF. This chain uses TRBV6-4 with TRBJ1-6, with D possibly matching TRBD1 (5 bases). The CDR3 spans 13 residues. Germline V lookup: CDR1 MRHNA, CDR2 SNTAGT. With 2 bases removed from V and 13 bases from J, the gap between germline ends came to 12 bases.

The chain links TRBV19 to TRBJ2-2, with TRBD2 as a possible D gene (6 bases). There are 14 residues in the CDR3. CDR1 LNHDA and CDR2 SQIVND come from the germline V gene (reference sequence). Trimming stripped 7 bases from V and 3 bases from J, with 12 bases between. In nucleotides, the CDR3 is TGTGCCAGTAAGGAGGGGTGGGACACCGGGGAGCTGTTTTTT. This gives the protein CASKEGWDTGELFF.

This clone was observed a single time. This rearrangement joins TRBV7-2 to TRBJ2-7; D not resolved. Germline V lookup: CDR1 SGHTA, CDR2 FQGNSA. Trimming shortened V by 1 base and J by 5 bases, and 9 bases separated the two germline ends. The CDR3 runs to 13 residues. This CDR3 reads CASSLVRSDEQYF. The DNA of the CDR3 is TGTGCCAGCAGCTTAGTTCGCAGCGACGAGCAGTACTTC.